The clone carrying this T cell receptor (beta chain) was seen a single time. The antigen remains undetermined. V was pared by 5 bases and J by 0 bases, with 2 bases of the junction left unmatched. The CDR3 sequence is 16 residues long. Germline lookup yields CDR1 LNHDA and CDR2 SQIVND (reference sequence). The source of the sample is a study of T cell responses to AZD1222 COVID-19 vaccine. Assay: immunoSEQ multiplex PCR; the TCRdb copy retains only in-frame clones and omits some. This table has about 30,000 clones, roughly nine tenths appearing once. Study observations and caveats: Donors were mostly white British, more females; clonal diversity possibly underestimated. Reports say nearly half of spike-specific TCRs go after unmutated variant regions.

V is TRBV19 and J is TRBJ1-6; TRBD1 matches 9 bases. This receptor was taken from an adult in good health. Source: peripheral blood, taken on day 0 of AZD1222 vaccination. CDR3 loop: CASSGTGSSYNSPLHF. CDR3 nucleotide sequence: TGTGCCAGTAGTGGGACAGGGAGCTCCTATAATTCACCCCTCCACTTT. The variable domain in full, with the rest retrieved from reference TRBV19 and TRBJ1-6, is DGGITQSPKYLFRKEGQNVTLSCEQNLNHDAMYWYRQDPGQGLRLIYYSQIVNDFQKGDIAEGYSVSREKKESFPLTVTSAQKNPTAFYLCASSGTGSSYNSPLHFGNGTRLTVT.